The T cell receptor (beta chain) described here comes from a study of cytomegalovirus exposure and HLA in healthy donors (dated by TCRdb to the late 2010s). About the study as a whole: According to an earlier analysis of 587 of the donors, about 179 million T cells yielded 117 million unique TCR beta sequences and more than 250 Gb of sequence data. The aim of the study was to test whether cataloging public T cell receptors could identify signatures of past pathogen exposure. To decide whether each TCR beta V gene segment behaved as functional or pseudogenic, an earlier analysis of some 540 of the donors relied on high-throughput TCR beta sequencing. Along with the approximately 700-subject first cohort, a separate validation cohort of some 130 different subjects was used. The study used immunosequencing to profile the T cell repertoires of several hundred subjects and linked those repertoires to cytomegalovirus serostatus. The study combined high-throughput TCR immunosequencing, statistical association of individual TCRs with disease status, and machine learning to predict cytomegalovirus infection status. Typing coverage varied by locus: roughly 629-640 donors for A, B, C, DRB1 and DQB1; roughly 560 for DQA1; approximately 610 for DPA1; around 450 for DPB1. Of the roughly 410 genotyped donors, 81% were placed in the genetic ancestry cluster associated with self-reported Caucasian donors. Donor age, sex, ethnicity and CMV serostatus were collected together with the repertoire data. On average, about 200,000 unique TCR beta nucleotide sequences were sequenced per donor among a few hundred genotyped donors of the cohort, with around 19% of those sequences being non-productive. Approximately 310 gigabases of sequencing data and approximately 85 million unique TCR sequences were included in an early release covering 550 to 650 HLA-typed donors. All discovery cohort repertoires had been generated using a single sequencing platform. HLA typing covered class I and class II loci at four-digit resolution. Roughly five DR-DQ haplotypes were handled as single units for association and clustering, since linkage in the cohort was strong. Rather than drawing on any new phenotypic data, the later analysis identified candidate immune exposures from TCR beta sequences and the way those sequences occurred across donors. A later analysis re-analyzed previously published TCR beta repertoires from roughly 600 donors and added high-resolution HLA genotyping to study TCR occurrence patterns. A later genetic analysis used genome-wide SNP genotypes for about 60% of the roughly 700 donors, treating that subset as a discovery cohort.

In total, roughly 710 healthy bone marrow donors made up the cohort. All cohort members were sampled while nominally healthy, although unrecorded immune exposures were likely present. The donor was CMV seronegative and belonged to the group of approximately 320 seronegative cohort members. A peripheral blood sample was provided by each donor, and peripheral blood mononuclear cells were used for TCR beta sequencing. Genomic DNA extraction from the blood cell samples was performed with the Qiagen DNeasy Blood Extraction Kit. General conclusions and limits of the study: Cytomegalovirus status was reported to be diagnosed by the classifier with high specificity and sensitivity in both the original and validation cohorts. A later analysis associated 15,000 to 20,000 TCR beta sequences with specific HLA alleles at a false discovery rate of 0.05. A later analysis reported that several top co-occurrence clusters appeared linked to parvovirus B19, influenza, CMV and Epstein-Barr virus. In an earlier analysis of 587 of the donors, most TCR beta V segments appeared in productive rearrangements about 87% or about 30% of the time, broadly matching IMGT annotations. A later genetic analysis reported fewer N-insertions in productive TCRs among donors in an Asian-associated ancestry cluster than the roughly 700-donor mean. The earlier analysis of fewer than 750 of the donors excluded some 15 rarely observed V segments, including chromosome 9 orphons, because counts were too low. The cohort was sequenced for TCR beta chains only, and without alpha or paired-chain data the features that could be detected were limited. Three of the identified cytomegalovirus-associated TCR beta chains were confirmed in vitro to be specific for cytomegalovirus antigens. The study listed approximately 150 TCR beta chains as associated with cytomegalovirus. Presence/absence analyses assumed roughly uniform sequencing depth across donors, an assumption that may not hold. Most CMV-associated TCR beta chains appeared to be HLA-restricted in a later analysis, and the HLA associations seemed to be driven largely by CMV exposure. Linkage disequilibrium might explain the correlated functional status among segregating V segments, but an unknown experimental factor could not be excluded. A further reported finding was that TCR beta sequences accurately predicted the HLA-A and HLA-B alleles for most subjects in the first cohort. Across donors, most TCR sequences were observed very rarely, whereas some public TCRs were present in many individuals. A later analysis found that TCR association rates varied across HLA loci, with DRB1 alleles showing the most associated TCRs and HLA-C alleles the fewest. The 87-base-pair reads could not distinguish some IMGT-functional V segments, including TRBV6-2 and TRBV6-3, so those segments were excluded. A later genetic analysis associated a missense DCLRE1C variant with V-gene and J-gene trimming of TCR beta chains, and an independent cohort replicated the association. In a later analysis, HLA-associated TCR beta chains were found to be more clonally expanded and to have lower generation probabilities than equally common non-associated chains. Assigning TCR associations to individual alleles was difficult when HLA alleles, especially DR and DQ, strongly co-occurred. Immune exposure information for the cohort was limited to CMV serostatus. A group of highly shared sequence variants was considered likely to be a technical artifact of the sequencing pipeline. It was suggested by the authors that the approach could potentially be generalized to other disease states and immunological phenotypes. Because some donors lacked HLA typing at each locus, the association tests relied only on the typed subset.

Concerning this clone itself: Its antigen is currently not known. One base away there is no much larger clone; base qualities are not given.

Via the germline V gene (reference sequence), CDR1 is PRHDT and CDR2 FYEKMQ. From the cysteine through the phenylalanine, the CDR3 covers 14 amino acids. The read is trimmed to its CDR3 DNA, 42 bases read in frame from base 1. Trimming costs V 4 bases and J 2 bases, and their ends lie 9 bases apart. To prepare the library, the immunoSEQ multiplex PCR assay was applied. For the multiplex PCR, a mixture combining 60 forward primers for TCR Vbeta segments and 13 reverse primers for TCR Jbeta segments was used. The CDR3 region of rearranged TCR beta genes was amplified from genomic DNA by a multiplex PCR assay. The amplified TCR beta libraries were sequenced on the Illumina HiSeq System as 87-base-pair reads. Per the original workflow: A later analysis tallied roughly 76 million unique TCR beta chains across the 666 repertoires, and approximately 9.9 million of those chains were shared by two or more donors. Raw reads were error-corrected and collapsed into unique sequences by a nearest-neighbor algorithm in which closely related sequences were merged to remove PCR and sequencing errors. Alignment of CDR3 sequences to IMGT reference sequences was used to assign V, D and J gene segments. For a sequence to be retained, a match of at least six nucleotides to both a V gene segment and a J gene segment was required. Rearrangements were classified as productive when the CDR3 lacked stop codons and remained in frame with V and J, and all other rearrangements were classified as non-productive. CDR3 was defined according to IMGT convention as the region running from the second conserved V-encoded cysteine to the conserved J-encoded phenylalanine. The earlier analysis of about 500 of the donors excluded sequences that lacked an unambiguous match to a single V gene segment. In an earlier analysis of approximately 500 of the donors, a V segment was called functional when productive rearrangements were above 56.7%, and segregating when the standard deviation between donors exceeded 5%. A statistical classification framework was built to diagnose cytomegalovirus status from the catalog of TCR beta chain sequences. A later analysis assigned V and J genes by comparing TCR nucleotide sequences with IMGT/GENE-DB human TR gene sequences. In a later analysis, CDR3 sequences and most-parsimonious VDJ recombination scenarios were assigned using the TCRdist pipeline. In a later analysis, each TCR beta chain was defined by its CDR3 amino acid sequence together with its V-gene family, and reads without a unique V-gene family were excluded. A later analysis removed 550 to 700 highly shared, low-generation-probability nucleotide sequences to deal with suspected cross-contamination and a sequencing artifact. In a later analysis, a clonal expansion index was calculated for each public chain from normalized within-repertoire ranks of inferred template counts. In a later analysis, generation probabilities were computed using a VDJ recombination model fitted to out-of-frame rearrangements, and the results were checked against IGoR. In a later analysis, hypergeometric tests were used to score TCR-TCR, TCR-HLA and TCR-CMV co-occurrence, with a repertoire-size bias correction applied to TCR pairs. In a later analysis, false discovery rates were estimated by permuting HLA or CMV assignments 20 times. In a later analysis, co-occurring TCRs were grouped using DBSCAN, and TCRdist sequence similarity was added for clustering within HLA-allele-positive subsets. For co-occurrence clustering, repertoires with fewer than 30,000 or more than 120,000 public chains were excluded, along with five repertoires with anomalous nucleotide sharing. TCRdb limited this immuneACCESS table to in-frame rearrangements with V and J called. A share of clones is missing; checked studies link under half to unresolved V genes, and the rest is unexplained. Clone size and V and J calls were adopted from that table, with D and trimming inferred from the DNA. Present in this sample are about 190,000 clones, under 85% of which were seen just once. Clones ranked in the top ten supply 1.6% of the sample.

Sample: PBMCs. The TCR originated in a woman under 30 in good health and CMV-seronegative. Here the chain combines TRBV13 and TRBJ1-3; the D gene remains uncertain. In nucleotide form, the sequence is TGTGCCAGCAGCTCAGTCGGGGCTGGAAACACCATATATTTT. Its protein product is CASSSVGAGNTIYF.